Listed here are 30 T cell receptor beta chains from one sample, sequenced in a study of CD8 T cells in Susac syndrome. RNA totalling about 0.5 to 1 ug underwent reverse transcription with random hexamers. TCRdb passed the immunoSEQ multiplex PCR reads through MiXCR, listing each CDR3 protein once. The data show 150,000 to 180,000 distinct CDR3 sequences, with approximately 96% seen just once and around 0.21% held by the top ten. The sequencing sample was made of CD8+ T cells from PBMCs. The receptor source for this set is a human donor with multiple sclerosis.

This clonotype came up once. This chain joins TRBV27 and TRBJ2-2; D unresolved. Germline CDR1 reads MNHEY; CDR2 reads SMNVEV (reference sequence). The germline V and J ends were trimmed by 6 bases and 4 bases, with 6 bases remaining between them. The CDR3 spans 12 residues. The CDR3 loop is CASSPVTGELFF. DNA of the CDR3: TGTGCCAGCAGCCCAGTCACCGGGGAGCTGTTTTTT.

This sequence joins TRBV4-1 and TRBJ2-5; D remains ambiguous. The CDR3 spans 14 residues. Germline lookup yields CDR1 MGHRA and CDR2 YSYEKL. The V end lost 0 bases, the J end lost 4 bases, and 9 bases lay between the germline ends. The CDR3 protein is CASSQEGLGETQYF. In DNA, the CDR3 is TGCGCCAGCAGCCAAGAGGGCCTGGGAGAGACCCAGTACTTC.

The CDR3 region is CASSPLGDQETQYF. The DNA for the CDR3 is TGTGCCAGCTCACCTCTTGGGGACCAAGAGACCCAGTACTTC. The chain uses TRBV18 and TRBJ2-5; no clear D gene. Trimming shortened V by 3 bases and J by 0 bases, and 8 bases separated the two germline ends. Germline CDR1 and CDR2: KGHSH and LQKENI. The CDR3 loop spans 14 amino acids.

The chain combines TRBV4-1 with TRBJ1-1, with TRBD1 identical over 10 bases. This CDR3 has 14 residues. With V trimmed by 8 bases and J by 5 bases, 8 bases remained unmatched. Germline loops: CDR1 MGHRA, CDR2 YSYEKL. The CDR3 coding sequence is TGCGCCAGCCGCCGGGACAGGGGTGGGACTGAAGCTTTCTTT. Its protein product is CASRRDRGGTEAFF.

This rearrangement joins TRBV12-3 or TRBV12-4 to TRBJ2-3; 15 bases align to TRBD2. The junction had 7 bases not matched to a gene; V was cut back by 5 bases and J by 1 base. The CDR3 loop spans 18 amino acids. CDR3 coding DNA: TGTGCCAGCAGTGGAGGACTAGCGGGGGGGCACGGCACAGATACGCAGTATTTT. Translation gives CASSGGLAGGHGTDTQYF.

The J gene is TRBJ2-1, the V gene TRBV5-6; tentatively, D is TRBD1 (6 bases). The V and J ends lost 2 bases and 4 bases respectively, with 13 bases between them. Germline CDR1 reads SGHDT; CDR2 reads YYEEEE. CDR3 length: 15 amino acids. The CDR3 is CASSLGAGQYNEQFF. CDR3 nucleotide sequence: TGTGCCAGCAGCTTAGGGGCTGGACAGTACAATGAGCAGTTCTTC. Full variable domain (remainder filled in from reference TRBV5-6 and TRBJ2-1): DAGVTQSPTHLIKTRGQQVTLRCSPKSGHDTVSWYQQALGQGPQFIFQYYEEEERQRGNFPDRFSGHQFPNYSSELNVNALLLGDSALYLCASSLGAGQYNEQFFGPGTRLTVL.

The genes are TRBV5-4 and TRBJ2-7; 7 nucleotides match TRBD2. This CDR3 comprises 13 residues. Germline CDR1 is SGHNT and CDR2 is YYREEE (reference sequence). V trimming: 9 bases; J trimming: 2 bases; junction bases outside the gene matches: 8. CDR3 region: CATRGGTTYEQYF. In nucleotides, the CDR3 is TGTGCCACCCGTGGGGGGACTACCTACGAGCAGTACTTC. The full variable domain, in which reference TRBV5-4 and TRBJ2-7 provide the parts outside the CDR3, is ETGVTQSPTHLIKTRGQQVTLRCSSQSGHNTVSWYQQALGQGPQFIFQYYREEENGRGNFPPRFSGLQFPNYSSELNVNALELDDSALYLCATRGGTTYEQYFGPGTRLTVT.

The chain recombines TRBV24-1 with TRBJ2-7; D not certain. Between the trimmed V and J ends, which lost 3 bases and 12 bases, there was a span of 11 bases. This CDR3 contains 11 residues. Germline V gene lookup returns CDR1 KGHDR and CDR2 SFDVKD. The CDR3 protein is CATSDMRTLYF. The CDR3, as DNA: TGTGCCACCAGTGATATGCGGACGCTGTACTTC.

This clonotype came up once. The chain employs TRBV20-1 and TRBJ1-5, with D possibly TRBD1 on 6 matching bases. The CDR3 is 15 amino acids. V dropped 0 bases and J dropped 2 bases, with 11 bases sitting between them. CDR1 is DFQATT, CDR2 SNEGSKA, per germline (reference sequence). The CDR3 region has the DNA TGCAGTGCTAGAGATTCAGGGGTTGGCAATCAGCCCCAGCATTTT. It codes for CSARDSGVGNQPQHF.

V gene TRBV7-9 combines with J gene TRBJ2-7; D is unclear. CDR3 length: 15 residues. Deletions cut 5 bases from V and 0 bases from J, with 14 bases between. Germline CDR1 reads SEHNR; CDR2 reads FQNEAQ (reference sequence). Written as DNA, the CDR3 is TGTGCCAGCAGCCCGTCGGACCGGGTCTCCTACGAGCAGTACTTC. Translating gives CASSPSDRVSYEQYF.

The V gene is TRBV13, the J gene TRBJ2-7; D remains unclear. The germline V gene has CDR1 PRHDT and CDR2 FYEKMQ (reference sequence). The CDR3 loop spans 12 amino acids. The V end was cut by 5 bases, the J end by 2 bases, with 7 bases between. Here the CDR3 DNA reads TGTGCCAGCAGCCTTTCTACCTACGAGCAGTACTTC. Protein product: CASSLSTYEQYF.

The rearrangement links TRBV5-6 to TRBJ2-1; TRBD2 aligns across 11 bases. The CDR3 is 17 residues long. Germline trimming cut 2 bases from V and 4 bases from J; bases unmatched to any gene: 8. Germline V gene sequence: CDR1 SGHDT, CDR2 YYEEEE. The CDR3 reads CASSFTSGGHVYNEQFF. In DNA, the CDR3 is TGTGCCAGCAGCTTTACTAGCGGGGGCCACGTGTACAATGAGCAGTTCTTC. The full variable domain, its missing parts supplied by reference TRBV5-6 and TRBJ2-1, is DAGVTQSPTHLIKTRGQQVTLRCSPKSGHDTVSWYQQALGQGPQFIFQYYEEEERQRGNFPDRFSGHQFPNYSSELNVNALLLGDSALYLCASSFTSGGHVYNEQFFGPGTRLTVL.

The chain links TRBV3-1 to TRBJ2-3, with D perhaps given as TRBD1 or TRBD2 (5 bases each). The CDR3 runs 17 residues. V was shortened by 0 bases and J by 0 bases, with 13 bases between the two germline ends. Per the germline V gene, CDR1 is LGHDT and CDR2 is YNNKEL (reference sequence). The chain's CDR3 is CASSQDLGDSSTDTQYF. The CDR3, as DNA: TGTGCCAGCAGCCAAGATCTGGGGGATTCTAGCACAGATACGCAGTATTTT.

The rearrangement uses TRBV20-1 and TRBJ1-3; no clear D gene. The CDR3 has 15 residues. V lost 2 bases and J lost 7, with 18 bases in between. Germline CDR1 and CDR2: DFQATT and SNEGSKA (reference sequence). CDR3 loop: CSARSAATRRNTIYF. The CDR3 bases are TGCAGTGCTAGATCGGCCGCAACTCGGCGGAACACCATATATTTT.

The chain couples TRBV20-1 to TRBJ1-2; tentatively, D is TRBD1 (5 bases). From germline, CDR1 is DFQATT and CDR2 SNEGSKA (reference sequence). Between the trimmed V and J ends, which lost 6 bases and 1 base, there was a span of 33 bases. The CDR3 sequence is 20 residues long. The DNA of the CDR3 is TGCAGTGCGACGAACAACCGGGGGGTGGGTCGAACCCCGCTTAACTATGGCTACACCTTC. This encodes CSATNNRGVGRTPLNYGYTF.

The CDR3 region has the DNA TGTGCCGCCTCAGGATTAAGGGACAGGGAAAAACAAGAGACCCAGTACTTC. Protein sequence: CAASGLRDREKQETQYF. The gene calls are TRBV7-9 and TRBJ2-5; 9 bases are a match to TRBD1. V lost 11 bases to trimming and J lost 2 bases; unmatched junction nucleotides: 18. This CDR3 is 17 amino acids long. Looked up from germline, CDR1 is SEHNR and CDR2 is FQNEAQ (reference sequence).

The chain links TRBV2 to TRBJ2-4; 7 bases are shared with TRBD2. The germline gives CDR1 SNHLY, CDR2 FYNNEI. After removal of 5 bases from V and 2 bases from J, the junction contained 9 bases not matched to a gene. The length of the CDR3 is 16 residues. The CDR3: CASSPIELASKNIQYF. The CDR3 DNA reads TGTGCCAGCAGTCCCATTGAACTAGCGTCCAAAAACATTCAGTACTTC.

The rearrangement links TRBV9 to TRBJ2-6, with D perhaps TRBD1 or TRBD2 (5 bases each). Deletions cut 3 bases from V and 4 bases from J, with 14 bases between. This CDR3 has 16 amino acids. Germline values: CDR1 SGDLS, CDR2 YYNGEE. CDR3 nucleotide sequence: TGTGCCAGCAGCGCGGGACCGTCGAGGGGGGCCAACGTCCTGACTTTC. It translates to CASSAGPSRGANVLTF.

This rearrangement joins TRBV13 to TRBJ2-1; TRBD1 agrees at 7 bases. Germline V lookup: CDR1 PRHDT, CDR2 FYEKMQ (reference sequence). J lost 4 bases, V lost 0 bases, and 12 bases had no gene match. CDR3 length equals 18 residues. For the CDR3, the DNA is TGTGCCAGCAGCTTAGGCCTACTCGGGACAGTTTATTACAATGAGCAGTTCTTC. Its protein is CASSLGLLGTVYYNEQFF.

The chain carries TRBV7-9 and TRBJ2-1, with 9 positions matching TRBD1. V shed 4 bases, J shed 0 bases, and the junction held 4 bases outside the gene matches. Looked up from germline, CDR1 is SEHNR and CDR2 is FQNEAQ (reference sequence). This CDR3 contains 16 residues. The CDR3 reads CASSSGTGTSYNEQFF. Written as DNA, the CDR3 is TGTGCCAGCAGCTCTGGGACAGGGACCTCCTACAATGAGCAGTTCTTC.

This CDR3 reads CASSLSGSNQPQHF. The CDR3 DNA follows: TGTGCCAGCAGTTTGTCCGGGAGCAATCAGCCCCAGCATTTT. The rearrangement joins TRBV28 to TRBJ1-5; D remains unclear. V dropped 3 bases and J dropped 1 base, with 7 bases sitting between them. CDR3 length equals 14 residues. Looked up from germline, CDR1 is MDHEN and CDR2 is SYDVKM.

The chain is built from TRBV20-1 and TRBJ2-1; no definite D call. V lost 0 bases, J lost 2 bases, and 11 bases lay in between. The CDR3 sequence is 15 residues long. The germline V gene has CDR1 DFQATT and CDR2 SNEGSKA (reference sequence). CDR3 coding DNA: TGCAGTGCTAGAGATCCTGAGGCCACCTACAATGAGCAGTTCTTC. Its translation is CSARDPEATYNEQFF.

V gene TRBV30 combines with J gene TRBJ1-1; D might be TRBD1 (5 bases). The CDR3 consists of 11 residues. V was shortened by 3 bases and J by 9 bases, with 11 bases between the two germline ends. The germline V gene has CDR1 GTSNPN and CDR2 SVGIG (reference sequence). The CDR3 reads CAWRQGRQAFF. DNA for the CDR3: TGTGCCTGGAGGCAGGGAAGGCAAGCTTTCTTT.

The chain links TRBV9 to TRBJ1-1, with 7 bases matching TRBD1. The CDR3 length is 14 residues. Trimming removed 4 bases from V and 1 base from J; junction bases left unmatched: 4. Per germline, CDR1 SGDLS and CDR2 YYNGEE. CDR3 loop: CASSSDRANTEAFF. The CDR3 nucleotides read TGTGCCAGCAGCTCAGACAGGGCGAACACTGAAGCTTTCTTT.

This chain joins TRBV12-3 or TRBV12-4 and TRBJ1-5, with D unresolved. This CDR3 spans 14 amino acids. Trimming removed 4 bases at V and 0 bases at J, with 7 bases between. CDR3 amino acids: CASSSHPSNQPQHF. DNA for the CDR3: TGTGCCAGCAGTTCCCACCCTAGCAATCAGCCCCAGCATTTT.

This chain uses TRBV12-3 or TRBV12-4 with TRBJ1-2; TRBD1 might be the D (6 bases). Trimming took 2 bases from V and 4 from J, leaving 8 bases between them. CDR3 size: 13 residues. In nucleotides, the CDR3 is TGTGCCAGCAGTTTACAGGGGCCCTATGGCTACACCTTC. Its protein product is CASSLQGPYGYTF.

This chain connects TRBV29-1 to TRBJ1-1; 9 positions match TRBD1. The trim removed 4 bases at V and 0 bases at J, leaving 12 bases unmatched. CDR1 and CDR2 from the germline V gene are SQVTM and ANQGSEA. The CDR3 sequence is 17 residues long. In nucleotides, the CDR3 is TGCAGCGTTGGGCCCGTCCCGGGACAGGGTTTGAACACTGAAGCTTTCTTT. Its translation: CSVGPVPGQGLNTEAFF.

V gene TRBV3-1 combines with J gene TRBJ1-1, with 7 bases that match TRBD1. Trimming cost V 3 bases and J 11 bases; bases outside gene matches: 12. CDR1 is LGHDT and CDR2 is YNNKEL in the germline V gene (reference sequence). The CDR3 covers 14 residues. DNA for the CDR3: TGTGCCAGCAGCCAGGGTCACAGGGGTTCAGGGGCTTTCTTT. Its translation: CASSQGHRGSGAFF.

The chain employs TRBV20-1 and TRBJ2-1; 13 bases fit TRBD2. The length of the CDR3 is 15 residues. Looked up from germline, CDR1 is DFQATT and CDR2 is SNEGSKA (reference sequence). Losses at the gene ends were 6 bases for V and 7 bases for J; bases not matched to a gene: 9. This CDR3 reads CSAPGLAGVSNEQFF. CDR3 sequence (DNA): TGCAGTGCCCCCGGACTAGCGGGGGTGAGTAATGAGCAGTTCTTC.

CDR3 sequence: CASSQDLSETPTYEQYF. CDR3 in DNA: TGTGCCAGCAGCCAAGATCTGAGCGAGACTCCTACCTACGAGCAGTACTTC. The chain carries TRBV3-1 and TRBJ2-7; D uncertain. With 0 bases removed from V and 2 bases from J, the gap between germline ends came to 17 bases. This CDR3 is built from 17 residues. The V gene's germline CDR1 is LGHDT and CDR2 YNNKEL (reference sequence).